This TCR beta chain was documented in a study of T-cell reconstitution after alpha-beta-depleted transplantation in children. CDR3 length: 13 amino acids. CDR1 is DFQATT, CDR2 SNEGSKA, per germline (reference sequence). The trim removed 5 bases at V and 8 bases at J, leaving 11 bases unmatched. For TCRbeta, the library was prepared with unique molecular identifiers. TCRdb redid the calling of the PCR reads with MiXCR, one entry per CDR3 protein. The sample lists hundreds of thousands of distinct CDR3 sequences; 32% were seen once. The sample consisted of PBMCs from the stem cell graft donor, taken from the stem cell graft. The TCR sequence derives from a human donor who donated a stem cell graft to a child with aplastic anemia. The genes are TRBV20-1 and TRBJ1-2, with 7 bases that match TRBD1. CDR3 sequence reads: CSADFTGVGGYTF. The CDR3 bases are TGCAGTGCTGACTTTACAGGGGTTGGCGGCTACACCTTC.